This paragraph reports one T cell receptor (beta chain). Its antigen is not yet known. No base-level quality is on record; no much larger clone is a single base apart. The data were obtained in a study of cytomegalovirus exposure and HLA in healthy donors (dated by TCRdb to 2016 to 2017). About the full investigation: The 650 to 800 repertoires of the first cohort and the 110 or so validation repertoires were produced on the same platform, according to a later analysis. To predict cytomegalovirus infection status, the study brought together high-throughput TCR immunosequencing, statistical association of individual TCRs with disease status, and machine learning. The study was designed to test whether signatures of past pathogen exposure could be identified by cataloging public T cell receptors. Along with the approximately 700-subject first cohort, a separate validation cohort of over a hundred different subjects was used.

From cysteine to phenylalanine, the CDR3 is 16 amino acids long. This entry keeps only the CDR3 DNA: 48 bases, framed from base 1. The germline V gene specifies MNHNS as CDR1 and SASEGT as CDR2. Trimming takes 2 bases off V and 2 bases off J; junction bases not matched to a gene: 7. Beyond this particular receptor, the publication reports: Most TCR sequences were seen in very few donors, while some public TCRs were found in many individuals. A later analysis had no HLA typing for the validation cohort, so co-occurrence there was scored across all 130 or so repertoires. According to the authors, the approach could potentially be generalized to other disease states and immunological phenotypes. In vitro tests confirmed that a few of the cytomegalovirus-associated TCR beta chains recognize cytomegalovirus antigens. The study gave a list of 150 to 200 TCR beta chains associated with cytomegalovirus. In a later analysis, TCRs clustered in the first cohort were found to also tend to co-occur in the roughly 130 validation repertoires, with approximately 93% of cluster scores above 0. Cytomegalovirus status was reported to be diagnosed by the classifier with high specificity and sensitivity in both the original and validation cohorts.

Library generation was performed with the immunoSEQ multiplex PCR assay. Per the source publication's procedure: A statistical classification framework was developed to diagnose cytomegalovirus status using the catalog of TCR beta chain sequences. In its TCRdb copy, this immuneACCESS table keeps in-frame sequences only and misses some clones. Where compared with another copy, unresolved V genes explain less than half of these, and the others have no known cause. V and J calls and clone size are those listed in that table; D and trimming were worked out from the DNA. The sample contains 200,000 to 250,000 clones, around nine tenths of them found a single time. The biggest ten clones account for about 2% of the sample. The donors were included in the validation cohort of 90 to 150 subjects, a group kept apart from the roughly 670-subject first cohort.

The sample comprised PBMCs. The chain joins TRBV6-1 to TRBJ1-1; 8 of the junction bases match TRBD1. The receptor comes from a woman aged 18-35 years in good health and CMV-seropositive. The encoded CDR3 is CASSERDRRSNTEAFF. The DNA reads TGTGCCAGCAGTGAACGGGACAGGCGGAGTAACACTGAAGCTTTCTTT.